One T cell receptor (beta chain) is described in this entry. Antigen unknown. These data come from a study of shared clonotypes between healthy human individuals. Several immunoSEQ plates held equal portions of the genomic DNA taken from each subset. The method was immunoSEQ multiplex PCR; TCRdb's version includes in-frame clones alone and lacks a portion of them. This table has 800,000 to 1,200,000 clones, 75% to 85% appearing once. V lost 8 bases to trimming and J lost 1 base; unmatched junction nucleotides: 4. The CDR3 spans 14 residues. Looked up from germline, CDR1 is SEHNR and CDR2 is FQNEAQ (reference sequence). Whole-study results and caveats: Since donors were few, the genetic and exposure-history diversity represented was limited.

The sequencing input was memory CD4+ T cells from PBMCs. Documented subset: CD45RA-negative fraction. The sequence came from a young man in good health. Some clones in this sample may be carry-over from other donors' samples. J is TRBJ2-2 and V is TRBV7-9; the match to TRBD2 covers 7 bases. The CDR3 loop reads CASGGVWNTGELFF. For the CDR3, the DNA is TGTGCCAGCGGGGGGGTATGGAACACCGGGGAGCTGTTTTTT.